Shown below are 17 T cell receptor beta chains from a single sample sequenced in a study of blood T cell repertoires in COVID-19. The repertoire was sequenced with immunoSEQ multiplex PCR; TCRdb's copy has only in-frame clones and lacks some. The data contain tens of thousands of clones, around 76% of them seen just once; the ten biggest clones take up approximately 27%. Sequencing was carried out using peripheral blood. The receptor source for this set is a woman of 80 years or more with active or convalescent COVID-19.

The rearrangement joins TRBV21-1 to TRBJ1-6; TRBD1, as called in the table, went unchecked against the DNA. TRBV21-1 is designated a pseudogene. This CDR3 is 15 amino acids long. DNA of the CDR3: TGTGCCAGCAGCCTTCGGACAGGGAGTTTATCACCCCTCCACTTT. It is translated as CASSLRTGSLSPLHF.

This clone showed up just once. The V and J genes are TRBV7-2 and TRBJ1-2; 9 bases fit TRBD1. The germline V gene encodes CDR1 SGHTA and CDR2 FQGNSA. There are 16 residues in the CDR3. V was clipped by 3 bases and J by 6 bases; unmatched bases: 11. CDR3 sequence: CASSLGTGQGWDGYTF. In nucleotides, the CDR3 is TGTGCCAGCAGCTTGGGGACGGGACAGGGATGGGATGGCTACACCTTC.

On this clone itself: Mismatch with germline at one junction end may stem from a read error. The gene calls are TRBV25-1 and TRBJ1-1, with 9 positions matching TRBD1. The germline V gene has CDR1 MGHDK and CDR2 SYGVNS. The CDR3 totals 14 residues. The CDR3 nucleotides read TGTGCCAGCAGTGAAACAGGGGGCACGGACGCCCTATCTTTT. Translated: CASSETGGTDALSF. Supplemented by reference TRBV25-1 and TRBJ1-1, the full variable domain reads EADIYQTPRYLVIGTGKKITLECSQTMGHDKMYWYQQDPGMELHLIHYSYGVNSTEKGDLSSESTVSRIRTEHFPLTLESARPSHTSQYLCASSETGGTDALSFGQGTRLTVV.

The V and J genes are TRBV6-5 and TRBJ2-3; D possibly corresponds to TRBD2 (6 bases). CDR1 and CDR2 (germline): MNHEY, SVGAGI. The CDR3 loop spans 15 amino acids. Trimming shortened V by 5 bases and J by 2 bases, and 14 bases separated the two germline ends. This CDR3 reads CASSIRDWDTDTQYF. Here the CDR3 DNA reads TGTGCCAGCAGTATACGGGACTGGGACACAGATACGCAGTATTTT.

The chain recombines TRBV5-1 with TRBJ2-1; a possible D gene is TRBD2 (6 bases). Per the germline V gene, CDR1 is SGHRS and CDR2 is YFSETQ. The CDR3 runs to 15 residues. V shed 0 bases and J shed 3 bases, with 10 bases lying between them. This chain's CDR3 is CASSLGDFVYNEQFF. CDR3 sequence (DNA): TGCGCCAGCAGCTTGGGGGACTTTGTCTACAATGAGCAGTTCTTC.

J is TRBJ2-3 and V is TRBV7-2, with TRBD1 matching 9 bases. The CDR3 contains 16 residues. The V segment lost 7 bases and the J segment 6 bases; nucleotides outside the gene matches: 14. Germline V gene data show CDR1 as SGHTA and CDR2 as FQGNSA. The CDR3, as DNA: TGTGCCAGCAACCTGGGACAGGGCACCGGTTGGGATACGCAGTATTTT. Amino acid sequence: CASNLGQGTGWDTQYF.

This chain links TRBV9 with TRBJ1-1; D gene ambiguous. The V gene lost 0 bases and the J gene lost 11 bases, with 11 bases spanning the gap. CDR1 and CDR2 from the germline V gene are SGDLS and YYNGEE. The CDR3 is 12 residues long. The CDR3 region has the DNA TGTGCCAGCAGCGTAGGTGAGGCTCCCGCTTTCTTT. It is translated as CASSVGEAPAFF.

The gene calls are TRBV10-3 and TRBJ2-5; D unclear. The CDR3 spans 16 residues. Trimming stripped 3 bases from V and 5 bases from J, with 19 bases between. The germline V gene has CDR1 ENHRY and CDR2 SYGVKD. The CDR3 loop is CAISDGVVVDPETQYF. The CDR3 nucleotides read TGTGCCATCAGTGACGGAGTGGTCGTGGATCCGGAGACCCAGTACTTC.

The chain uses TRBV11-2 and TRBJ2-7; 10 positions match TRBD1. Germline CDR1 SGHAT, CDR2 FQNNGV. This CDR3 has 14 amino acids. After removal of 3 bases from V and 6 bases from J, the junction contained 5 bases not matched to a gene. The CDR3 sequence is CASSFPGQGIEQYF. The CDR3 bases are TGTGCCAGCAGCTTTCCGGGACAGGGGATCGAGCAGTACTTC.

This clone was detected only a few times. The rearrangement joins TRBV2 to TRBJ1-3; D gene uncertain. Germline V gene lookup returns CDR1 SNHLY and CDR2 FYNNEI. The V gene lost 4 bases and the J gene lost 3 bases, with 7 bases spanning the gap. The length of the CDR3 is 13 residues. Written as DNA, the CDR3 is TGTGCCAGCAGTGTAGAGAATGGAAACACCATATATTTT. Protein product: CASSVENGNTIYF.

This chain links TRBV4-1 with TRBJ2-5; perhaps TRBD1 as D (5 bases). The length of the CDR3 is 14 residues. CDR1 and CDR2 from the germline V gene are MGHRA and YSYEKL. Trimming left V 4 bases short and J 5 bases short, with 14 bases between. CDR3 sequence: CASSLTPGFETQYF. CDR3 nucleotides: TGCGCCAGCAGCCTTACCCCAGGGTTCGAGACCCAGTACTTC.

The V call is TRBV2, the J call TRBJ1-4; tentative D call: TRBD1 (6 bases). With 7 bases removed from V and 7 bases from J, the gap between germline ends came to 16 bases. This CDR3 has 14 amino acids. Germline V lookup: CDR1 SNHLY, CDR2 FYNNEI. In nucleotides, the CDR3 is TGTGCCAGCAACCGGCTGGGGGCAGGTGAAAAACTGTTTTTT. As protein: CASNRLGAGEKLFF.

As concerns this clone: Other DNA sequences from this sample encode an identical CDR3 as well. The chain joins TRBV12-3 or TRBV12-4 to TRBJ1-5; D perhaps matches TRBD1 (6 bases). The CDR3 runs to 12 residues. V lost 7 bases and J lost 7, with 11 bases in between. This CDR3 reads CASTRGGQPQHF. The CDR3 DNA reads as TGTGCCAGCACCAGGGGTGGGCAGCCCCAGCATTTT.

The genes are TRBV4-1 and TRBJ2-7; 8 nucleotides agree with TRBD1. The CDR3 loop spans 14 amino acids. The germline V gene has CDR1 MGHRA and CDR2 YSYEKL. V was pared by 4 bases and J by 1 base, with 3 bases of the junction left unmatched. The CDR3 reads CASSLGQGSYEQYF. The CDR3 DNA is TGCGCCAGCAGCCTCGGACAGGGTTCCTACGAGCAGTACTTC.

This sequence joins TRBV3-1 (or the pseudogene TRBV3-2) and TRBJ2-5; 9 bases map to TRBD2. CDR3 size: 18 residues. The germline gives CDR1 LGHDT, CDR2 YNNKEL (reference sequence). V shed 4 bases and J 1 base; nucleotides not matched to a gene: 13. The CDR3 bases are TGTGCCAGCAGCCCCCCCAGCGGGGGGCAGAGAGGCCAAGAGACCCAGTACTTC. Amino acid sequence: CASSPPSGGQRGQETQYF.

The CDR3 loop is CASSPDTGGYTF. The CDR3 DNA follows: TGTGCCAGCAGCCCCGACACTGGAGGCTACACCTTC. V usage is TRBV5-6 and J usage is TRBJ1-2; no reliable D call. V was trimmed by 4 bases and J by 8 bases, leaving 12 bases between them. CDR3 length: 12 amino acids. Per germline, CDR1 SGHDT and CDR2 YYEEEE.

The chain links TRBV2 to TRBJ1-1; 7 bases align to TRBD1. The CDR3 runs 13 residues. In germline, CDR1 is SNHLY, CDR2 FYNNEI. Trimming took 6 bases from V and 1 from J; bases not matched to a gene: 2. CDR3 coding DNA: TGTGCCAGCAGGAGGGACAGGAACACTGAAGCTTTCTTT. Protein: CASRRDRNTEAFF.